Given below is one T cell receptor (beta chain) in context. No cognate antigen has been identified for it. Per-nucleotide qualities are absent, and no much larger clonotype sits a single base away. The sample belongs to a study of CD8+CD57+ T cells in acquired aplastic anemia (dated by TCRdb to the late 2010s). Study-level background: DNA extracted from sorted CD4+ and CD8+ cells had a mean of roughly 3 ug, with a range of 0.2 to 27.4 ug. The paper as a whole reports these results and caveats: Roughly 29 CD8+ CDR3 sequences were found in both patients and controls but appeared to be highly expressed in patients and within the immunodominant clones of the patients. No significant difference in CD8+ Simpson's diversity was found between patients and healthy controls (P=0.060).

TCR repertoires of sorted CD4+ and CD8+ blood T cells from severe aplastic anemia patients and healthy subjects were deep-sequenced in the study. Ficoll-Paque density gradient centrifugation was used to isolate peripheral blood mononuclear cells. Before DNA was extracted, CD4+ and CD8+ T cells were sorted using either FACS or magnetic beads. Genomic DNA was used as template for profiling of TCR beta VDJ combinations and CDR3 sequences. An Illumina HiSeq 2000 was the platform used for TCR repertoire sequencing. On the study's bioinformatics: Repertoires were assessed using TRBV/TRBJ rearrangement plots, CDR3 size and DJ length profiles, and Simpson's diversity index. The most abundant DNA sequence in the deep sequencing data was defined as the immunodominant clone. CDR3 amino acid sequences were checked for sharing across subjects and were also compared against the VDJdb database and published repertoires. TCRdb reran the public reads through fastp at Q25 and MiXCR, keeping productive beta chains. Rows with one shared CDR3 protein collapse into an entry with the most common genes and DNA. Here the V and J calls rest on TCRdb's processing, not on the authors' analysis. For this sample there are approximately 190,000 distinct CDR3 sequences; 64% appear just once. About 43% of the sample belongs to the ten largest clones.

Specimen: sorted CD4+, CD8+, or CD8+CD57+ T cells (not recorded which) from PBMCs. The TCR sequence derives from a human donor with severe aplastic anemia or a healthy control (not recorded which).

At the DNA level, the sequence is TGTGCCAGCAGCTTAACCGGGACGGACAACTATGGCTACACCTTC. Its protein is CASSLTGTDNYGYTF. The V and J genes are TRBV7-3 and TRBJ1-2, and TRBD1 may be the D gene, going by 5 matching bases. Looking up the germline V gene yields CDR1 SGHTA and CDR2 FQGTGA. There are 15 amino acids in the CDR3, from cysteine to phenylalanine inclusive. Solely the CDR3 DNA is kept, with 45 bases framed from the first base. V is reduced by 0 bases and J by 2 bases, leaving a spacing of 10 bases between them.